One sample yielded the 13 T cell receptor beta chains listed below, sequenced in a study of T cells in women clearing cervical HPV infection. Method: immunoSEQ multiplex PCR; TCRdb's copy keeps in-frame clones and lacks some. The data include some 30,000 clones; the top ten clones carry 3% to 4%. The sample was blood buffy coat. These receptors all come from a woman between 18 and 70 years old with a cervical HPV16 infection that either progressed to CIN3+ or cleared (not recorded which).

Turning to this clone: The CDR3 is cut off 3 residues early in the read; its end comes from the germline J gene. The J gene is TRBJ2-5, the V gene TRBV6-1; perhaps TRBD2 as D (6 bases). CDR1 MNHNS and CDR2 SASEGT come from the germline V gene. Trimming removed 2 bases from V and 2 bases from J, with 12 bases in between. The CDR3 has 15 residues. CDR3 DNA (partial): TGTGCCAGCAGTGAAATGGGGGGTGGACAAGAGACC. The encoded protein is CASSEMGGGQET. The CDR3 in full is CASSEMGGGQETQYF.

As for this clone: With the read ending 3 residues before the CDR3 end, the germline J gene is used to fill in that end. The chain combines TRBV6-2 or TRBV6-3 with TRBJ1-5, with TRBD1 as a possible D gene (6 bases). The CDR3 sequence is 15 residues long. The germline CDR1 and CDR2 sequences are MNHEY and SVGEGT. The CDR3: CASSYSRAGADPQHF. CDR3 DNA, as far as it was read: TGTGCCAGCAGTTACTCGAGGGCAGGGGCAGATCCC.

Points on this clone: The observed sequence ends 3 residues before the CDR3 terminus, with the missing tail filled in from the germline J gene. The rearrangement joins TRBV20-1 to TRBJ2-1, with D hard to call. Between the trimmed V and J ends, which lost 4 bases and 0 bases, there was a span of 13 bases. Germline lookup yields CDR1 DFQATT and CDR2 SNEGSKA (reference sequence). The CDR3 extends over 15 amino acids. CDR3 DNA, as far as it was read: TGCAGTGCTAACCCCCCCCAGAGCTCCTACAATGAG. This translates into CSANPPQSSYNE. The full CDR3 protein reads CSANPPQSSYNEQFF.

As for this clone: Sequencing ends 3 residues short of the CDR3 end; the germline J gene provides the rest. This chain uses TRBV29-1 with TRBJ2-2; unclear D gene. The CDR3 consists of 13 residues. Germline CDR1 and CDR2: SQVTM and ANQGSEA. The part of the CDR3 DNA that was read is TGCAGCGTTGCCGGTATAACTAATGAAAAG. It specifies CSVAGITNEK. The entire CDR3 protein reads CSVAGITNEKLFF.

Comment on this clone: The read terminates 3 residues ahead of where the CDR3 ends, so the germline J gene completes it. The rearrangement links TRBV5-1 to TRBJ2-7, with 13 bases identical to TRBD2. Germline CDR1 reads SGHRS; CDR2 reads YFSETQ. After removal of 4 bases from V and 4 bases from J, the junction contained 8 bases not matched to a gene. CDR3 length: 16 residues. This CDR3 reads CASSDTGLAGKYEQYF. The CDR3 bases that were read are TGCGCCAGCAGCGATACGGGACTAGCGGGAAAATACGAG.

Notes on this clone: Sequencing ends 3 residues short of the CDR3 end; the germline J gene provides the rest. V gene TRBV7-6 combines with J gene TRBJ2-7; TRBD1 aligns across 7 bases. The V segment lost 5 bases and the J segment 4 bases; nucleotides outside the gene matches: 5. Germline CDR1 reads SGHVS; CDR2 reads FNYEAQ. The CDR3 has 13 residues. CDR3 sequence: CASSLTGVYEQYF. CDR3 DNA, as far as it was read: TGTGCCAGCAGCCTTACAGGGGTATACGAG.

With respect to this clone: Within the sample, other DNA sequences also encode this same CDR3. The CDR3 loop is CASSLRSGSEETQYF. The DNA read from the CDR3 is TGTGCCAGCAGCCTACGTTCGGGTTCCGAAGAGACC. The chain combines TRBV5-5 with TRBJ2-5; D not certain. Read data end 3 residues before the CDR3 end; the end is taken from the germline J gene. The germline V gene encodes CDR1 SGHKS and CDR2 YYEKEE (reference sequence). Between the trimmed V and J ends, which lost 4 bases and 3 bases, there was a span of 16 bases. The CDR3 spans 15 residues.

Turning to this clone: The CDR3 end lies 3 residues beyond the end of the read and is filled in from the germline J gene. This chain links TRBV5-1 with TRBJ1-3; unclear D gene. V was shortened by 4 bases and J by 9 bases, with 11 bases between the two germline ends. The CDR3 is made up of 12 amino acids. Germline lookup yields CDR1 SGHRS and CDR2 YFSETQ. CDR3 sequence: CASSPPPGTIYF. CDR3 bases read: TGCGCCAGCAGCCCCCCCCCGGGCACC.

As to this clone: The read is 3 residues too short to cover the CDR3 end, so that end is filled in from the germline J gene. This sequence joins TRBV6-1 and TRBJ1-2; D call uncertain. With 2 bases removed from V and 5 bases from J, the gap between germline ends came to 9 bases. The germline V gene encodes CDR1 MNHNS and CDR2 SASEGT. CDR3 length: 13 amino acids. CDR3 DNA, as far as it was read: TGTGCCAGCAGTGAACCTGGCGGATATGGC. The encoded protein is CASSEPGGYG. The whole CDR3 sequence is CASSEPGGYGYTF.

A word on this clone: The CDR3 extends 3 residues past the end of the read, so its final part is completed from the germline J gene. V is TRBV12-5 and J is TRBJ2-7; D may be TRBD1 (7 bases). V gave up 1 base and J gave up 3 bases, with 25 bases separating them. Germline values: CDR1 LGHNT, CDR2 FRNRAP. This CDR3 has 19 amino acids. The CDR3 DNA, read in part, is TGTGCTAGTGGTTTGGCCCTAAACAGGGGACTCAACCCGGACTACGAG. Residues: CASGLALNRGLNPDYE. The whole CDR3 sequence reads CASGLALNRGLNPDYEQYF.

Points on this clone: Read coverage stops 3 residues before the CDR3 terminus; the germline J gene supplies the remainder. The genes are TRBV19 and TRBJ2-3; a possible D gene is TRBD2 (5 bases). Germline V lookup: CDR1 LNHDA, CDR2 SQIVND (reference sequence). The CDR3 runs to 15 residues. The CDR3 spells CASSIWHARVQPQYF. The DNA read from the CDR3 is TGTGCCAGTAGTATTTGGCACGCGAGGGTACAGCCG.

Note on this clone: The read terminates 3 residues before the CDR3 end, so the remaining end is supplied by the germline J gene. The rearrangement uses TRBV20-1 and TRBJ1-6, with no clear D. CDR3 length: 17 amino acids. The ends were cut back, 5 bases at V and 9 bases at J, with 26 bases in the middle. CDR1 and CDR2 (germline): DFQATT, SNEGSKA (reference sequence). CDR3 sequence: CSARKILGRFEPSPLHF. Incomplete CDR3 DNA: TGCAGTGCTCGTAAAATCCTGGGCCGGTTCGAGCCTTCACCC.

As to this clone: The read halts 3 residues ahead of the CDR3 end, with the missing end drawn from the germline J gene. The V and J genes are TRBV10-1 and TRBJ1-2, with 9 bases that match TRBD1. The germline gives CDR1 WNHNN, CDR2 SYGVQD (reference sequence). The CDR3 is made up of 13 amino acids. The trim removed 7 bases at V and 4 bases at J, leaving 4 bases unmatched. CDR3 amino acids: CASTVDRGYGYTF. The part of the CDR3 DNA that was read is TGCGCCAGCACCGTGGACAGGGGCTATGGC.